This record covers a single TCR beta chain. No antigen is known for it. Base qualities are not provided; no much larger clone lies one nucleotide away. The data belong to a study of blood T cells in healthy people across ages (dated by TCRdb to between 2015 and 2016). Background on the whole study: In model experiments, roughly one uniquely barcoded TCR beta cDNA molecule per two T cells was captured by template switching. Using deep sequencing normalized with unique cDNA molecular identifiers, the study measured how TCR beta repertoire diversity changes with age. Four age groups were formed from the donors: young (average approximately 17 years), middle-aged (just under 40), aged (about 62) and long-lived (around 82). Two additional independent replicas of 1 million unique cDNA reads from the same blood draw were analyzed for two donors (one aged 18 to 29 and one aged 80 or older). To avoid experimental bias, donors of different ages were spread randomly across the sequencing lanes. The paper's findings and limits, for the study overall: Observed TCR beta diversity correlated strongly with the percentage of naive T cells measured by flow cytometry. Estimates of total diversity from one million sequenced T cells were regarded as lower bounds and underestimates. Compared with the aged group, the long-lived group had more naive CD4+ T cells, fewer expanded clones and increased TCR diversity, a pattern suggesting age selection. Observed TCR beta diversity per million T cells fell roughly linearly with age, and a significant reduction was already apparent by age roughly 40. Since profiling was done on bulk unsorted PBMCs, naive and antigen-experienced compartments could not be conclusively compared. Donor CMV infection status was unknown, potentially confounding age-related changes in expanded clonotypes.

Library preparation employed 5' RACE. These reads were obtained on an Illumina HiSeq 2500. A second PCR of about 6 to 11 cycles was run with a J-beta primer mix and a sample-barcoded 5' primer. Each TCR beta cDNA molecule received a unique molecular identifier from a template-switch 5' adaptor carrying 12 random nucleotides. Each sample yielded at least 2.5 million CDR3-containing paired-end reads. First-strand cDNA synthesis was performed from all RNA using the Mint cDNA synthesis kit, with priming by a TRBC-specific oligonucleotide. Following uracil-DNA glycosylase treatment, all cDNA underwent a first 18-cycle PCR with the universal primers M1SS and BC2_uni_R. Concerning the study's data processing: For normalization, 1 million high-quality reads, each with a distinct molecular identifier, were randomly selected from each sample. Instead of being binned into consensus sequences, reads with shared molecular identifiers were discarded. MiTCR, with a Q25 quality threshold and the strictest error-elimination algorithm, was used for CDR3 identification, clonotype clustering and error correction. A nonparametric unseen species model using Euler transformation provided a lower-bound estimate of total TCR beta diversity. TCRdb ran its own pipeline on the public reads, namely fastp trimming at Q25 and MiXCR clone calling, and kept in-frame beta chains. Records with the same CDR3 protein are collapsed into one entry carrying the most frequent genes and DNA. TCRdb, not the original authors, processed these V and J calls. For this sample the table gives roughly 650,000 distinct CDR3 sequences, of which 32% were detected only once. The top ten hold 15% to 17% of the sample.

Trimming costs V 8 bases and J 4 bases, and their ends lie 11 bases apart. As encoded in the germline V gene, CDR1 is MNHNS while CDR2 is SASEGT. The CDR3 runs 12 residues from the cysteine to the phenylalanine. CDR3 DNA is the only sequence kept; it has 36 bases, read in frame from the first base. Systemically healthy Caucasian individuals from Russia, roughly 40 in total and aged about 6 to 100 years, were included as donors. About 9.6 milliliters of peripheral blood were collected from each donor into EDTA-treated Vacutainer tubes. PBMCs were isolated by Ficoll-Paque density-gradient centrifugation, with at least 6 million obtained per sample. Total RNA was extracted from PBMCs with Trizol reagent, with at least 6 micrograms obtained per sample. For every donor, an aliquot of PBMCs went through flow cytometry to measure the percentages of naive CD45RAhigh/CD27high T cells.

This chain is built from TRBV6-1 and TRBJ1-1; the D gene is not confidently resolved. The sample consisted of blood. This receptor was taken from a woman of 80 years or more in good health. Donor details come from another sample of the same person, matched by shared clones. The CDR3 here reads CASHGRGTEAFF. The sequenced DNA: TGTGCCAGCCACGGACGGGGCACTGAAGCTTTCTTT.